This entry concerns a single TCR beta chain. The antigen this receptor binds is unknown. Base-call qualities are not available, and no considerably larger clone is one nucleotide away. Each collaborating institution followed its own protocols to collect whole blood in K2EDTA tubes. Collaborator samples were shipped for TCRbeta analysis as frozen whole blood, isolated PBMCs, or DNA extracted from either sample type. This sample was included in a study of blood T cell repertoires in COVID-19 (dated by TCRdb to about 2020). Looking at the study overall: Samples covering the acute and convalescent phases of COVID-19 were provided by collaborators in the United States, Italy and Spain. Where HLA class I and class II types were available, the types were taken from metadata supplied by the sample provider, not from assay-based typing. A freely available public database, intended as a resource for researchers studying the immune response to SARS-CoV-2, is where the repertoires were released. The dataset comprised deeply sampled blood TCRbeta repertoires from subjects exposed to, actively infected with, or recovered from COVID-19. Sample metadata almost always included a de-identified subject ID, COVID-19 status, age in years and sex. The prospective study material was composed of cDNA or gDNA derived from T cells, B-cell-depleted T cells, or PBMCs. Samples were obtained from the ongoing ImmuneRACE study (first 160 participants) and from roughly 1,300 subjects provided by 6 global collaborators. Study-wide findings and limitations: The quantity of clinical and demographic metadata differed by source and by participant and was supplied without curation.

Looking up the germline V gene yields CDR1 SGHDN and CDR2 FVKESK. The junction shows trimming of 5 bases on V and 5 bases on J, plus 12 bases between the germline ends. The CDR3 measures 13 amino acids from cysteine to phenylalanine. Only the CDR3 DNA stays, 39 bases, in frame from base 1. TCRbeta CDR3 regions were amplified from genomic DNA by means of the immunoSEQ Assay, a bias-controlled multiplex PCR. Regarding the original processing steps: Within the assay, amplification of reference gene primers was used to estimate how many nucleated cells each sample contained. Sequence reads were collapsed and filtered to measure the absolute abundance of every unique TCRbeta CDR3 rearrangement. For each sample, productive Simpson clonality was calculated as the square root of Simpson's diversity index over productive rearrangements. The source is immuneACCESS, and TCRdb retained only in-frame sequences with V and J called. Part of the clones is not carried over; for the studies checked, unresolved V genes explain less than half of this, and the remainder is unexplained. Clone size and the V and J calls come from that table; the DNA yielded D and trimming. The sample table records roughly 92,000 clones; around 80% of these occur just once. Roughly a third of the sample belongs to the ten largest clones.

Sequenced input: peripheral blood. Recombination linked TRBV14 to TRBJ1-1, with the D gene not confidently named. This receptor was identified in a woman aged 80 or older with active or convalescent COVID-19. The CDR3 region: CASSTTGGTEAFF. In nucleotide form, the sequence is TGTGCCAGCAGCACAACGGGTGGGACTGAAGCTTTCTTT.